This record looks at one TCR beta chain sequence and its context. This clone occurred many times. The antigen it recognizes is unknown. The record has no base qualities; no much larger clone is one base away. The record originates from a study of control samples from healthy donors and cancer patients (dated by TCRdb to the early 2020s). V is pared back by 0 bases and J by 2 bases, with 9 bases lying between the germline termini. The CDR3 numbers 15 residues from cysteine through phenylalanine. The DNA shown is the 45-base CDR3, in frame from base 1. CDR1 SGDLS and CDR2 YYNGEE are derived from the germline V gene. Library preparation was by the immunoSEQ multiplex PCR assay. The source is immuneACCESS, and TCRdb retained only in-frame sequences with V and J called. Part of the clones is not carried over; for the studies checked, unresolved V genes explain less than half of this, and the remainder is unexplained. The sample has under 75,000 clones on record, approximately 85% of them singletons. Of the sample, 4.5% to 6.5% is held by the ten largest clones.

The rearranged segments are TRBV9 and TRBJ1-3; too little of a D gene remains to name it. The origin of this receptor is a man aged 40-50 years in good health. Sequences were obtained from blood. For the CDR3, the sequence is CASSVDGRPGNTIYF. The DNA reads as follows: TGTGCCAGCAGCGTAGACGGAAGACCTGGAAACACCATATATTTT.